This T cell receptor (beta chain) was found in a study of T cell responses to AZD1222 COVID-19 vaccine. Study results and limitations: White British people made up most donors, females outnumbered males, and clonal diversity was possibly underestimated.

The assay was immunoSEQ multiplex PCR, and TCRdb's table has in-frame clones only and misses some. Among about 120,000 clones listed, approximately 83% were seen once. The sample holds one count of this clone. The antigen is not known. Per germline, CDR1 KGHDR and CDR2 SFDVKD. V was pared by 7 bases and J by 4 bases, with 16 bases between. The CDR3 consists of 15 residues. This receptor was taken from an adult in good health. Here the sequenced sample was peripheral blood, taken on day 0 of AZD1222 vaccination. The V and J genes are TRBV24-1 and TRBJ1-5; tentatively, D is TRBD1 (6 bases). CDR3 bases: TGTGCCACCAGCTCCGGGACAAAAAGTAATCAGCCCCAGCATTTT. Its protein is CATSSGTKSNQPQHF.